This T cell receptor (beta chain) was recorded in a study of memory CD4+ T cells and cytomegalovirus serostatus. Assay used: immunoSEQ multiplex PCR; TCRdb lists only in-frame clones, some missing. This table holds tens of thousands of clones, 76% found once. The sort gate was single viable CD3+CD4+CD8-CD45RO+ cells for memory CD4+ T cells. CDR1 and CDR2 from the germline V gene are MNHEY and SVGAGI. The V end was cut by 2 bases, the J end by 9 bases, with 22 bases between. This CDR3 is built from 16 residues. This TCR was recovered from an adult in good health and CMV-seronegative. V gene TRBV6-5 combines with J gene TRBJ1-2, with D perhaps matching TRBD1 (6 bases). Sequenced sample: memory CD4+ T cells from blood. The CDR3 sequence: CASSYERLGHLRSYTF. The CDR3 coding sequence is TGTGCCAGCAGTTACGAAAGGTTGGGACATCTGAGGAGCTACACCTTC.